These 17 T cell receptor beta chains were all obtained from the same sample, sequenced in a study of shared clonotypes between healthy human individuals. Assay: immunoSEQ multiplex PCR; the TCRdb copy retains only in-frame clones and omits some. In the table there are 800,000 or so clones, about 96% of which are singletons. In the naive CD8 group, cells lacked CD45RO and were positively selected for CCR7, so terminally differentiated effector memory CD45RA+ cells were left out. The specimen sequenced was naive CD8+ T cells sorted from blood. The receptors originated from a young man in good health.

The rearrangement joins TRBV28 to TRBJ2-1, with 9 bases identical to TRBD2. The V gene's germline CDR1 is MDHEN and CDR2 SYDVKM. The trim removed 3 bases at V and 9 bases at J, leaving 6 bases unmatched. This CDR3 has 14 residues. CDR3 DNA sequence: TGTGCCAGCAGTTTGGCTAGCGGGGTGGGTGAGCAGTTCTTC. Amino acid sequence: CASSLASGVGEQFF.

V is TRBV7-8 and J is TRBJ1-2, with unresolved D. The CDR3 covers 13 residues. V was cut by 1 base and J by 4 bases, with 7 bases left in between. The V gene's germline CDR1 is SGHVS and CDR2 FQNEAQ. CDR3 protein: CASSLDPFYGYTF. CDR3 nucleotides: TGTGCCAGCAGCTTAGATCCATTCTATGGCTACACCTTC.

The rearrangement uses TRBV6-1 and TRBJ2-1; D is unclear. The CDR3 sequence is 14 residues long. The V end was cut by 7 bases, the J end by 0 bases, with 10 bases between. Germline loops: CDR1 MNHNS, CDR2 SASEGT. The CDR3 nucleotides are TGTGCCAGCACCGAGGCCAGCTCCTACAATGAGCAGTTCTTC. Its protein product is CASTEASSYNEQFF.

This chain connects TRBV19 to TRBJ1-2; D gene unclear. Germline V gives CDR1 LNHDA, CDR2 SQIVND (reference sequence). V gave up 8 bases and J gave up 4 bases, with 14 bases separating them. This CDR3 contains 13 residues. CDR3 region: CASGLGQSYGYTF. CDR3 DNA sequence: TGTGCCAGTGGTCTCGGCCAGAGCTATGGCTACACCTTC.

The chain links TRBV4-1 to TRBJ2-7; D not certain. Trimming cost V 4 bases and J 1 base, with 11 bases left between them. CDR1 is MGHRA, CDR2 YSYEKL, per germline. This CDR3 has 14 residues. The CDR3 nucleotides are TGCGCCAGCAGCCGGGCCTCTTTATCCTACGAGCAGTACTTC. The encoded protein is CASSRASLSYEQYF.

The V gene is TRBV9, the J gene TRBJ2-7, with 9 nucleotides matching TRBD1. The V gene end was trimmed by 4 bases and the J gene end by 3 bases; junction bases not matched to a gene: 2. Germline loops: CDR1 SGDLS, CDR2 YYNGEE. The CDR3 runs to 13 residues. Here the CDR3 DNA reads TGTGCCAGCAGCCAGGGACAGGGCTACGAGCAGTACTTC. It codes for CASSQGQGYEQYF.

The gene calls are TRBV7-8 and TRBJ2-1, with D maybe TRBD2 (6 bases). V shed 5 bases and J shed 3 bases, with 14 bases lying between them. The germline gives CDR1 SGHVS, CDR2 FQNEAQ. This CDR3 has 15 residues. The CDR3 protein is CASSLSSGGYNEQFF. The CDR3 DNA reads TGTGCCAGCAGCCTCAGTAGCGGAGGCTACAATGAGCAGTTCTTC.

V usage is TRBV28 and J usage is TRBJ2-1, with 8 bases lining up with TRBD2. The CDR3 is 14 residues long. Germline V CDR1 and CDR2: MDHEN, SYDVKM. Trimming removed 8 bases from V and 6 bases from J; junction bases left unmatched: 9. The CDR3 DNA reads TGTGCCAGCGTCCCGGAGCGGGGGTTCAATGAGCAGTTCTTC. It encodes CASVPERGFNEQFF.

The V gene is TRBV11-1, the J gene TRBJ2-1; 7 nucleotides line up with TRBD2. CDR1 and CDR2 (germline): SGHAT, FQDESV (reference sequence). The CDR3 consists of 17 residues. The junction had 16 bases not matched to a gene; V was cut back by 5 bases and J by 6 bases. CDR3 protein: CASSNLREGADPNEQFF. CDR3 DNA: TGTGCCAGCAGCAATTTGAGGGAGGGAGCGGACCCCAATGAGCAGTTCTTC. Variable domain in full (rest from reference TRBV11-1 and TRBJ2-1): EAEVAQSPRYKITEKSQAVAFWCDPISGHATLYWYRQILGQGPELLVQFQDESVVDDSQLPKDRFSAERLKGVDSTLKIQPAELGDSAMYLCASSNLREGADPNEQFFGPGTRLTVL.

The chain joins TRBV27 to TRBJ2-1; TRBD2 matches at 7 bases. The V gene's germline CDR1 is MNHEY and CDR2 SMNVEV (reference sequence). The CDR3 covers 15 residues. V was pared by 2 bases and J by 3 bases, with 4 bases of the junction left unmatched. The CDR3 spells CASSLTGGLYNEQFF. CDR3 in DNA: TGTGCCAGCAGTTTAACGGGAGGACTCTACAATGAGCAGTTCTTC.

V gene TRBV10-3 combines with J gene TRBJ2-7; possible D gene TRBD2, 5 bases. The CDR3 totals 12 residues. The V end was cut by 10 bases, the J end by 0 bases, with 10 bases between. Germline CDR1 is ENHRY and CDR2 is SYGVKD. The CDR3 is CATATTSYEQYF. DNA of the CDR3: TGTGCCACCGCGACTACCTCCTACGAGCAGTACTTC.

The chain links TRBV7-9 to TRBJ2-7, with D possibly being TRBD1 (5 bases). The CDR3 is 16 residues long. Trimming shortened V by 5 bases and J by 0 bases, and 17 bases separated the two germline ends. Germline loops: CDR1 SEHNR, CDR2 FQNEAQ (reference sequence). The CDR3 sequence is CASSPVSVTDSYEQYF. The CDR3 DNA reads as TGTGCCAGCAGCCCAGTTTCCGTGACAGACTCCTACGAGCAGTACTTC.

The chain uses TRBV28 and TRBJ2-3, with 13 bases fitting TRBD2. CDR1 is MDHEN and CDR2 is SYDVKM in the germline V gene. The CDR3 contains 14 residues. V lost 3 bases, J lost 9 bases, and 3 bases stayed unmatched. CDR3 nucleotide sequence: TGTGCCAGCAGTTTCGGACTAGCGGGAGCCACGCAGTATTTT. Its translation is CASSFGLAGATQYF.

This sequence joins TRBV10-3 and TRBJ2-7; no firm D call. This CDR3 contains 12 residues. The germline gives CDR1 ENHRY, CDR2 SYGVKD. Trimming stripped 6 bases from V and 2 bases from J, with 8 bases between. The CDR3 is CAISAGAYEQYF. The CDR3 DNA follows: TGTGCCATCAGCGCAGGAGCCTACGAGCAGTACTTC.

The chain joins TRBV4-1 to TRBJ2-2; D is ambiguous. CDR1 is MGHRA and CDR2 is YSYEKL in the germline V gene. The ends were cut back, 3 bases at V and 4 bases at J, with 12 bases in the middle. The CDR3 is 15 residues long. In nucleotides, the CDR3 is TGCGCCAGCAGCCACCTGGCGGACGCCACCGGGGAGCTGTTTTTT. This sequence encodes CASSHLADATGELFF.

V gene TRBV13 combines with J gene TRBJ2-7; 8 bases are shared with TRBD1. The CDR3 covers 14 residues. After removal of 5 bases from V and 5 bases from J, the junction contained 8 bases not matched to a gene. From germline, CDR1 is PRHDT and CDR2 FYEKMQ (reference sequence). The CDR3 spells CASSPGGSQNEQYF. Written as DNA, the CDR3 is TGTGCCAGCAGCCCAGGGGGCTCCCAAAACGAGCAGTACTTC.

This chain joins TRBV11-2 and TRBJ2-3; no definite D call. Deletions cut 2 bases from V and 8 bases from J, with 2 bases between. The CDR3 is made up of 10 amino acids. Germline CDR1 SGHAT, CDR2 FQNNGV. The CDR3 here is CASSLSTQYF. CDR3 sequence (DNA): TGTGCCAGCAGCTTAAGTACGCAGTATTTT.